This is a list of T cell receptor beta chains from one sample in a study of molecular identifiers for immune sequencing clone quantification. MiXCR, run by TCRdb on the PCR reads, gives a single entry per CDR3 protein. In the table there are approximately 97,000 distinct CDR3 sequences, roughly 26% of which are singletons. The sequencing sample was made of naive CD8+ T cells from blood, with Jurkat cell RNA spiked in. These receptors all come from a human donor in good health. Some libraries in this study had Jurkat cell RNA spiked in. Both conserved end residues are part of each CDR3. D genes are given only for firm matches. Clone size, where shown, is once, few, many, or a class for clones that have expanded.

>NA|many|TRBJ2-3|TRBV6-2/TRBV6-3
TGTGCCAGCAGTTACCGGGACACAGTCCCCACAGATACGCAGTATTTT
CASSYRDTVPTDTQYF
>NA|NA|TRBJ1-1|TRBV30
TGTGGAGCTGCTATGAACACTGAAGCTTTCTTT
CGAAMNTEAFF
>NA|NA|TRBJ2-7|TRBV7-9
TGTGCCAGCAGCCCCCAGGAGGGGGGCTCCTCCGAGCAGTGCTTC
CASSPQEGGSSEQCF
>TRBD2|many|TRBJ2-7|TRBV27
TGTGCCAGCGGTAGCGGGAGGGCCTACGAGCAGTACTTC
CASGSGRAYEQYF
>NA|once|TRBJ1-1|TRBV29-1
TGCAGCGTTGATGGGGGATTGAAGAACGCTGAAGCTTTCTTT
CSVDGGLKNAEAFF
>NA|many|TRBJ1-5|TRBV6-5
TGTGCCAGCAGTTACTCGACAGGATATCAGCCCCAGCATTTT
CASSYSTGYQPQHF
>TRBD2|many|TRBJ2-3|TRBV7-9
TGTGCCAGCAGCTTACCTAGCGGGGATTTAAATACGCAGTATTTT
CASSLPSGDLNTQYF
>NA|many|TRBJ2-7|TRBV3-1
TGTGCCAGCAGCCAAGGGCCCGAGCAGTACTTC
CASSQGPEQYF
>TRBD2|NA|TRBJ2-3|TRBV20-1
TGCAGTCCAAAGGGACTAGCGGGAGGGATTACAGATACGCAGTATTTT
CSPKGLAGGITDTQYF
>NA|few|TRBJ2-7|TRBV27
TGTGCCAGCAGTTTAGCGGCATCCTACGAGCTGTACTTC
CASSLAASYELYF
>NA|many|TRBJ2-3|TRBV27
TGTGCCAGCAGCAGGGACACAGATACGCAGTATTTT
CASSRDTDTQYF
>TRBD1|NA|TRBJ2-7|TRBV10-1
TGCGCCAGCCGGGAGGGACAGGGGTATCTTCCACCCCCCGAGCAGTACTTC
CASREGQGYLPPPEQYF
>NA|many|TRBJ1-2|TRBV6-6
TGTGCCAGCAGTTACGAAGGCTACACCTTC
CASSYEGYTF
>NA|many|TRBJ2-7|TRBV7-9
TGTGCCAGCAGCTTCACGTACGAGCAGTACTTC
CASSFTYEQYF
>TRBD2|many|TRBJ2-7|TRBV27
TGTGCCAGCAGCCAACTAGCGGGGGATACCTACGAGCAGTACTTC
CASSQLAGDTYEQYF
>NA|few|TRBJ2-2|TRBV4-2
TGTGCCAGCAGCCAGTCCTTAGGAGGGCGGAACACCGGGGAGCTGTTTTTT
CASSQSLGGRNTGELFF
>NA|many|TRBJ2-5|TRBV19
TGTGCCAGTAGTGAACCGGGACGGAGTCTCCAAGAGACCCAGTACTTC
CASSEPGRSLQETQYF
>TRBD1|many|TRBJ2-3|TRBV27
TGTGCCAGCAGTCCTCGGGACAGGGGGGCAGATACGCAGTATTTT
CASSPRDRGADTQYF
>TRBD2|many|TRBJ2-5|TRBV5-1
TGCGCCAGCAGCCCTGTGGCGGGAGAGGACCAAGAGACCCAGTACTTC
CASSPVAGEDQETQYF
>TRBD1|many|TRBJ2-7|TRBV5-6
TGTGCCAGCAGCAGACCGGGACAGGGGCCGGGGGAGCAGTACTTC
CASSRPGQGPGEQYF
>TRBD1|NA|TRBJ2-2|TRBV11-3
TGTGCCAGCAGCGGTTCCGGGACAGGGGTAGTCGGGGAGCTGTTTTTT
CASSGSGTGVVGELFF
>TRBD1|many|TRBJ2-7|TRBV12-5
TGTGCTAGTGGTTTGACAGGGGGGTGGTACGAGCAGTACTTC
CASGLTGGWYEQYF
>TRBD2|NA|TRBJ2-3|TRBV6-2/TRBV6-3
TGTGCCAGCATTTTCCCGTTTACTAGCGGAACCACAGATACGCAGTATTTC
CASIFPFTSGTTDTQYF
>NA|many|TRBJ1-2|TRBV25-1
TGTGCCAGCAGTGACAGTCCTCGCTATGGCTACACCTTC
CASSDSPRYGYTF
>NA|few|TRBJ2-3|TRBV12-3/TRBV12-4
TGTGCCAGCAGTTTAGTTGAAGGCCTCTTGTTGCGGGGAAGCACAGATACGCAGTATTTT
CASSLVEGLLLRGSTDTQYF
>TRBD2|many|TRBJ2-1|TRBV24-1
TGTGCCACCAGTGATCGGACTAGCGGGCCCTCCTACAATGAGCAGTTCTTC
CATSDRTSGPSYNEQFF
>TRBD1|many|TRBJ2-7|TRBV14
TGTGCCAGCAGCCATTGGTCGGGACAGGGGGCTTACGAGCAGTACTTC
CASSHWSGQGAYEQYF
>TRBD2|many|TRBJ2-3|TRBV20-1
TGCAGTGCTAGGGAGACTAGCGGGGGTCCTTTTGTCGATACGCAGTATTTT
CSARETSGGPFVDTQYF
>NA|NA|TRBJ2-7|TRBV11-2
TGTGCCAGCAGCTTAGGTGCAGGGATTTCCTACGAGCAGTACTTC
CASSLGAGISYEQYF